This TCR beta chain comes out of a study of shared clonotypes between healthy human individuals. On this clone: Its antigen remains unknown.

Study-level points and caveats: A generally larger estimated richness was seen in naive subsets than in memory subsets.

V lost 6 bases, J lost 3 bases, and 12 bases lay in between. The CDR3 totals 13 residues. The germline V gene encodes CDR1 LNHDA and CDR2 SQIVND (reference sequence). Donors included only healthy HIV-negative adults lacking recent acute infections or vaccinations. Profiling relied on immunoSEQ multiplex PCR, and the TCRdb table lists in-frame clones only, not all of them. The sample includes approximately 2.5 million clones, around 94% seen only once; the top ten take roughly 0.15%. Sequenced sample: naive CD4+ T cells sorted from blood. Subset indicated: CD45RA+ positively selected. This TCR derives from a man younger than 30 in good health. J is TRBJ2-7 and V is TRBV19; weak D call: TRBD1 (6 bases). The CDR3: CASSLQGFYEQYF. The CDR3 coding sequence is TGTGCCAGTAGCCTACAGGGCTTCTACGAGCAGTACTTC.